The next 6 T cell receptor beta chains were all read from a single sample in a study of T cell repertoires in cytomegalovirus infection. TCRdb ran MiXCR on the reads and lists one entry per CDR3 protein. The sample holds about 98,000 distinct CDR3 sequences, more than 15% seen once. The sequencing sample was made of PBMCs. These receptors were collected from a human donor in good health (CMV status not recorded). Some clones in this sample may be carry-over from other donors' samples.

This clonotype turned up a few times. The chain is built from TRBV18 and TRBJ1-2; 12 bases are shared with TRBD1. CDR1 and CDR2 (germline): KGHSH, LQKENI. The CDR3 totals 20 residues. Losses at the gene ends were 3 bases for V and 1 base for J; bases not matched to a gene: 15. CDR3 region: CASSPQVPGQGARSNYGYTF. The CDR3 DNA reads TGTGCCAGCTCACCGCAAGTCCCGGGACAGGGGGCGCGGAGTAACTATGGCTACACCTTC.

A word on this clonotype: This may stem from a read error, because a much larger clone lies one nucleotide away. The V call is TRBV12-3 or TRBV12-4, the J call TRBJ2-1, with 9 positions matching TRBD2. The CDR3 contains 16 residues. The CDR3 protein is CASSLRGSGGYNEQIF. CDR3 in DNA: TGTGCCAGCAGTTTACGGGGTAGCGGGGGCTACAATGAGCAGATCTTC.

This clonotype has a handful of counts. The genes are TRBV4-1 and TRBJ1-2; 7 nucleotides line up with TRBD1. Trimming cost V 1 base and J 10 bases; bases outside gene matches: 15. The CDR3 is made up of 16 amino acids. Germline V lookup: CDR1 MGHRA, CDR2 YSYEKL. The CDR3 region has the DNA TGCGCCAGCAGCCAAGCTCGGGGACAGCGCGGTTCGGACTACACCTTC. Translation gives CASSQARGQRGSDYTF.

The V and J genes are TRBV5-5 and TRBJ2-3, with 9 nucleotides matching TRBD1. The germline CDR1 and CDR2 sequences are SGHKS and YYEKEE (reference sequence). The CDR3 totals 16 residues. The ends lost 2 bases at V and 3 bases at J; junction bases unmatched: 7. The CDR3 nucleotides read TGTGCCAGCAGCTTCGTGACAGGGGGACTTACAGATACGCAGTATTTT. It encodes CASSFVTGGLTDTQYF.

Many counts were recorded for this clonotype. The V gene is TRBV14, the J gene TRBJ1-3; D is ambiguous. Trimming shortened V by 0 bases and J by 0 bases, and 12 bases separated the two germline ends. Germline V gives CDR1 SGHDN, CDR2 FVKESK. The CDR3 loop spans 17 amino acids. The CDR3 spells CASSQDWRPFSGNTIYF. As DNA, the CDR3 is TGTGCCAGCAGCCAAGACTGGCGGCCCTTCTCTGGAAACACCATATATTTT.

Ten or more counts support this clonotype. The chain combines TRBV7-2 with TRBJ2-3, with TRBD1 matching over 8 bases. This CDR3 has 17 residues. V gave up 2 bases and J gave up 3 bases; unmatched junction bases: 10. From germline, CDR1 is SGHTA and CDR2 FQGNSA. CDR3 in DNA: TGTGCCAGCAGCTTACCCGGGCAGGGGGCTCGTACAGATACGCAGTATTTT. Protein: CASSLPGQGARTDTQYF.